The 17 T cell receptor beta chains below come from one sample, sequenced in a study of cytomegalovirus exposure and HLA in healthy donors (TCRdb year 2017). The library was built by means of the immunoSEQ multiplex PCR assay. For the multiplex PCR, a mixture combining 60 forward primers for TCR Vbeta segments and 13 reverse primers for TCR Jbeta segments was used. TCRdb obtained this table from immuneACCESS and retained in-frame rearrangements with V and J assigned. These tables miss some clones; where compared with another copy, unresolved V genes account for less than half of the shortfall, and the remainder is unexplained. The table for this sample lists 170,000 or so clones; around 83% of them were counted only once. The biggest ten clones account for roughly 6.7% of the sample. Sequencing was performed on PBMCs. The receptors originated from a man aged 50 to 60 in good health and CMV-seropositive.

The gene calls are TRBV5-4 and TRBJ2-2; the D gene is possibly TRBD2 (7 bases). The V end lost 4 bases, the J end lost 5 bases, and 15 bases lay between the germline ends. Germline V gene data show CDR1 as SGHNT and CDR2 as YYREEE (reference sequence). The CDR3 is made up of 15 amino acids. CDR3 amino acids: CASSGSRGPTGELFF. CDR3 in DNA: TGTGCCAGCAGCGGTTCGCGGGGGCCTACCGGGGAGCTGTTTTTT.

This clone was detected once. This rearrangement joins TRBV5-4 to TRBJ2-5, with a weak D call TRBD1 (7 bases). V was cut by 2 bases and J by 2 bases, with 13 bases left in between. The length of the CDR3 is 15 residues. Per germline, CDR1 SGHNT and CDR2 YYREEE (reference sequence). The DNA for the CDR3 is TGTGCCAGCAGCTTACCGGGGGACAGACAAGAGACCCAGTACTTC. The encoded protein is CASSLPGDRQETQYF.

This rearrangement joins TRBV7-9 to TRBJ1-1; D unresolved. The V end lost 5 bases, the J end lost 0 bases, and 13 bases lay between the germline ends. Germline CDR1 SEHNR, CDR2 FQNEAQ (reference sequence). This CDR3 is built from 15 residues. CDR3 sequence (DNA): TGTGCCAGCAGCCCAATCGGCACTATGAACACTGAAGCTTTCTTT. Protein: CASSPIGTMNTEAFF.

The chain links TRBV11-3 to TRBJ1-6; 8 bases fit TRBD1. The germline V gene has CDR1 SGHNT and CDR2 YENEEA. The CDR3 sequence is 14 residues long. Trimming at V came to 1 base and at J to 7 bases, leaving 0 bases not matched to a gene. As DNA, the CDR3 is TGTGCCAGCAGCTTAGGGACAGGGAATTCACCCCTCCACTTT. It is translated as CASSLGTGNSPLHF.

Regarding this clone: The same CDR3 also results from other DNA sequences found in this sample. The rearrangement uses TRBV9 and TRBJ1-6; D might be TRBD1 (5 bases). This CDR3 is 14 amino acids long. V was trimmed by 0 bases and J by 7 bases, leaving 8 bases between them. Germline V gene sequence: CDR1 SGDLS, CDR2 YYNGEE. CDR3 in amino acids: CASSVGAGNSPLHF. The DNA of the CDR3 is TGTGCCAGCAGCGTAGGGGCAGGGAATTCACCCCTCCACTTT.

V usage is TRBV7-9 and J usage is TRBJ2-1; 10 bases are a match to TRBD2. The V and J ends lost 0 bases and 7 bases, in that order; junction bases with no gene match: 3. The germline V gene encodes CDR1 SEHNR and CDR2 FQNEAQ (reference sequence). This CDR3 has 15 residues. The CDR3 nucleotides read TGTGCCAGCAGCTTAGCAGCGGGGGGGCGGAATGAGCAGTTCTTC. Its protein product is CASSLAAGGRNEQFF.

This rearrangement joins TRBV4-1 to TRBJ1-3; perhaps TRBD1 as D (6 bases). Trimming shortened V by 4 bases and J by 1 base, and 8 bases separated the two germline ends. The CDR3 has 14 residues. The germline V gene encodes CDR1 MGHRA and CDR2 YSYEKL. CDR3 residues: CASSLQGSGNTIYF. The CDR3, as DNA: TGCGCCAGCAGCCTTCAGGGGTCTGGAAACACCATATATTTT.

This chain uses TRBV29-1 with TRBJ2-2, with D possibly TRBD1 on 6 matching bases. This CDR3 contains 12 residues. Trimming left V 4 bases short and J 7 bases short, with 10 bases between. CDR1 is SQVTM and CDR2 is ANQGSEA in the germline V gene. The CDR3 DNA reads as TGCAGCGTTGGGACAGCCGGCGGGGAGCTGTTTTTT. Protein: CSVGTAGGELFF.

The chain carries TRBV10-2 and TRBJ2-1; D ambiguous. V lost 3 bases and J lost 8, with 5 bases in between. Germline V CDR1 and CDR2: WSHSY, SAAADI. This CDR3 is 11 amino acids long. This CDR3 is CASSELDEQFF. The CDR3 nucleotides read TGCGCCAGCAGTGAACTGGATGAGCAGTTCTTC.

The sample holds a few counts of this clone. The CDR3 region is CASSWGTGERTF. The CDR3 DNA is TGTGCCAGCAGCTGGGGGACAGGCGAGAGGACCTTC. The chain has TRBV5-6 and TRBJ1-2; TRBD1 matches 8 bases. The V segment lost 3 bases and the J segment 14 bases; nucleotides outside the gene matches: 9. Germline CDR1 SGHDT, CDR2 YYEEEE. This CDR3 has 12 residues.

This clone has more than one count but fewer than ten. The genes are TRBV27 and TRBJ2-1; a possible D gene is TRBD1 (6 bases). V was pared by 3 bases and J by 7 bases, with 16 bases between. This CDR3 region has 15 residues. Germline CDR1 reads MNHEY; CDR2 reads SMNVEV (reference sequence). The CDR3 region has the DNA TGTGCCAGCAGTTTGGGGGCTAGCAATCGGAATGAGCAGTTCTTC. As protein: CASSLGASNRNEQFF.

V usage is TRBV6-6 and J usage is TRBJ1-1, with D unclear. V dropped 4 bases and J dropped 5 bases, with 11 bases sitting between them. CDR3 length equals 13 residues. The germline gives CDR1 MNHNY, CDR2 SVGAGI (reference sequence). The CDR3 nucleotides read TGTGCCAGCAGTTTGCTTGCGGCGACTGAAGCTTTCTTT. This gives the protein CASSLLAATEAFF.

In this sample, this clone turned up a few times. The gene calls are TRBV30 and TRBJ1-1; D perhaps matches TRBD1 (5 bases). Trimming cost V 2 bases and J 2 bases, with 18 bases left between them. The germline CDR1 and CDR2 sequences are GTSNPN and SVGIG (reference sequence). This CDR3 comprises 16 residues. The CDR3 loop is CAWSTPKGYRNTEAFF. The CDR3 DNA is TGTGCCTGGAGTACCCCTAAGGGGTATCGAAACACTGAAGCTTTCTTT. Full variable domain (remainder filled in from reference TRBV30 and TRBJ1-1): SQTIHQWPATLVQPVGSPLSLECTVEGTSNPNLYWYRQAAGRGLQLLFYSVGIGQISSEVPQNLSASRPQDRQFILSSKKLLLSDSGFYLCAWSTPKGYRNTEAFFGQGTRLTVV.

The V gene is TRBV12-5, the J gene TRBJ1-1; 9 nucleotides match TRBD1. Germline assignment: CDR1 LGHNT and CDR2 FRNRAP. The CDR3 length is 15 residues. V shed 4 bases and J 0 bases; nucleotides not matched to a gene: 3. CDR3 sequence reads: CASGSRTGVNTEAFF. The CDR3 DNA reads TGTGCTAGTGGTTCCCGGACAGGGGTGAACACTGAAGCTTTCTTT.

V and J are TRBV15 and TRBJ2-7; D remains unclear. V lost 0 bases, J lost 2 bases, and 11 bases lay in between. This CDR3 is built from 15 residues. Germline-derived CDR1 and CDR2 are LNHNV and YYDKDF (reference sequence). In DNA form, the CDR3 reads TGTGCCACCAGCAGAGATAATCTAAAAACCTACGAGCAGTACTTC. It translates to CATSRDNLKTYEQYF.

The chain joins TRBV12-5 to TRBJ1-2; 8 bases are shared with TRBD1. Germline CDR1 is LGHNT and CDR2 is FRNRAP. The CDR3 is 13 amino acids. The junction had 3 bases not matched to a gene; V was cut back by 1 base and J by 8 bases. The chain's CDR3 is CASGLGTGRGYTF. CDR3 in DNA: TGTGCTAGTGGTTTGGGGACAGGGAGAGGCTACACCTTC.

V and J are TRBV6-6 and TRBJ1-1, with TRBD1 matching 7 bases. The CDR3 spans 11 residues. With V trimmed by 6 bases and J by 8 bases, 3 bases remained unmatched. Germline-derived CDR1 and CDR2 are MNHNY and SVGAGI (reference sequence). CDR3 region: CASSRQGEAFF. CDR3 in DNA: TGTGCCAGCAGCCGACAGGGAGAAGCTTTCTTT.